Below, 18 T cell receptor beta chains from the same sample are listed, as sequenced in a study of blood T cell repertoires in COVID-19. Assay: immunoSEQ multiplex PCR; the TCRdb copy retains only in-frame clones and omits some. The sample contains about 370,000 clones, roughly 89% of which appear only once. The sequenced sample was peripheral blood. Receptor source: a man aged 18 to 29 with active or convalescent COVID-19.

V and J are TRBV5-1 and TRBJ2-3; 11 bases agree with TRBD1. This CDR3 is built from 16 residues. The V gene end was trimmed by 4 bases and the J gene end by 0 bases; junction bases not matched to a gene: 4. Germline CDR1 and CDR2: SGHRS and YFSETQ. CDR3 DNA sequence: TGCGCCAGCAGCCCGGACAGGGGGCTTAGCACAGATACGCAGTATTTT. Translated: CASSPDRGLSTDTQYF.

Here the CDR3 DNA reads TGTGCCAGCTCATCAGACAGGGGATTGACCGGGGAGCTGTTTTTT. Encoded protein: CASSSDRGLTGELFF. The rearrangement uses TRBV18 and TRBJ2-2; 8 nucleotides line up with TRBD1. J gave up 5 bases and V 5 bases, and 7 bases lay outside the gene matches. Germline CDR1 and CDR2: KGHSH and LQKENI. This CDR3 contains 15 residues. Combining the CDR3 with reference TRBV18 and TRBJ2-2 gives the whole variable domain NAGVMQNPRHLVRRRGQEARLRCSPMKGHSHVYWYRQLPEEGLKFMVYLQKENIIDESGMPKERFSAEFPKEGPSILRIQQVVRGDSAAYFCASSSDRGLTGELFFGEGSRLTVL.

The chain recombines TRBV28 with TRBJ1-4; tentatively, D is TRBD1 (6 bases). The CDR3 sequence is 16 residues long. Germline V gene lookup returns CDR1 MDHEN and CDR2 SYDVKM. Trimming cost V 3 bases and J 8 bases, with 19 bases left between them. CDR3: CASSFVRDTDREKLFF. Written as DNA, the CDR3 is TGTGCCAGCAGTTTTGTCCGGGACACCGACAGGGAAAAACTGTTTTTT.

The rearrangement links TRBV18 to TRBJ1-5, with D perhaps matching TRBD1 (5 bases). The ends were cut back, 3 bases at V and 1 base at J, with 13 bases in the middle. The CDR3 sequence is 16 residues long. Germline CDR1 reads KGHSH; CDR2 reads LQKENI. The CDR3 here is CASSPRAQGSNQPQHF. CDR3 sequence (DNA): TGTGCCAGCTCACCCCGGGCCCAGGGCAGCAATCAGCCCCAGCATTTT.

CDR3 in amino acids: CASKERGGAGELFF. The CDR3 DNA reads as TGTGCCAGTAAAGAACGGGGAGGGGCCGGGGAGCTGTTTTTT. The chain links TRBV19 to TRBJ2-2, with 7 positions matching TRBD2. CDR1 and CDR2 (germline): LNHDA, SQIVND (reference sequence). V lost 7 bases to trimming and J lost 6 bases; unmatched junction nucleotides: 8. This CDR3 spans 14 amino acids.

This chain uses TRBV19 with TRBJ1-6; 9 positions agree with TRBD1. The germline gives CDR1 LNHDA, CDR2 SQIVND (reference sequence). The junction had 9 bases not matched to a gene; V was cut back by 2 bases and J by 10 bases. This CDR3 has 16 amino acids. CDR3 region: CASSIPGQGWGSPLHF. Written as DNA, the CDR3 is TGTGCCAGTAGTATACCCGGACAGGGGTGGGGATCACCCCTCCACTTT. Drawing the rest from reference TRBV19 and TRBJ1-6, the complete variable domain is DGGITQSPKYLFRKEGQNVTLSCEQNLNHDAMYWYRQDPGQGLRLIYYSQIVNDFQKGDIAEGYSVSREKKESFPLTVTSAQKNPTAFYLCASSIPGQGWGSPLHFGNGTRLTVT.

This chain joins TRBV29-1 and TRBJ1-2; TRBD1 aligns across 8 bases. V trimming: 7 bases; J trimming: 7 bases; junction bases outside the gene matches: 11. In germline, CDR1 is SQVTM, CDR2 ANQGSEA. The CDR3 is made up of 13 amino acids. DNA for the CDR3: TGCAGCGCTGTTGGACAGGGCTTGAGTGGCTACACCTTC. Protein sequence: CSAVGQGLSGYTF.

The rearrangement uses TRBV19 and TRBJ1-1, with TRBD1 matching 9 bases. V was pared by 6 bases and J by 1 base, with 6 bases of the junction left unmatched. Germline lookup yields CDR1 LNHDA and CDR2 SQIVND (reference sequence). The CDR3 has 15 residues. CDR3 loop: CASSLRTGANTEAFF. Written as DNA, the CDR3 is TGTGCCAGTAGCCTCCGGACAGGGGCGAACACTGAAGCTTTCTTT.

The chain carries TRBV4-2 and TRBJ1-2; TRBD1 agrees at 10 bases. CDR3 length: 17 residues. V lost 0 bases, J lost 4 bases, and 8 bases stayed unmatched. Germline CDR1 LGHNA, CDR2 YNFKEQ. The CDR3 nucleotides are TGTGCCAGCAGCCAAGATCCCCAGAGGACAGGGGGCTATGGCTACACCTTC. It codes for CASSQDPQRTGGYGYTF.

The rearrangement joins TRBV7-2 to TRBJ2-5; D uncertain. The germline V gene encodes CDR1 SGHTA and CDR2 FQGNSA. Trimming pared 3 bases from V and 2 bases from J, leaving 16 bases between. CDR3 size: 16 residues. This CDR3 is CASSLQILTDQETQYF. The DNA for the CDR3 is TGTGCCAGCAGCTTGCAGATCCTAACAGATCAAGAGACCCAGTACTTC.

This chain connects TRBV28 to TRBJ1-3, with TRBD1 identical over 8 bases. The CDR3 has 15 amino acids. V was clipped by 4 bases and J by 7 bases; unmatched bases: 9. Germline assignment: CDR1 MDHEN and CDR2 SYDVKM. The CDR3 reads CASSSGQELPNTIYF. The CDR3 DNA reads TGTGCCAGCAGTTCGGGACAGGAGCTGCCGAACACCATATATTTT.

The chain has TRBV29-1 and TRBJ2-5, with 7 positions matching TRBD2. The CDR3 contains 13 residues. Losses at the gene ends were 6 bases for V and 3 bases for J; bases not matched to a gene: 7. The germline V gene encodes CDR1 SQVTM and CDR2 ANQGSEA. CDR3 in amino acids: CSVRGTIEETQYF. CDR3 nucleotides: TGCAGCGTCCGCGGGACTATTGAAGAGACCCAGTACTTC.

This chain connects TRBV2 to TRBJ2-4, with TRBD2 matching 7 bases. Unmatched junction bases numbered 8, after V lost 9 bases and J lost 6 bases. This CDR3 is 13 amino acids long. The germline CDR1 and CDR2 sequences are SNHLY and FYNNEI. The CDR3 sequence: CASRPGGGNIQYF. Written as DNA, the CDR3 is TGTGCCAGTCGACCGGGGGGTGGAAACATTCAGTACTTC.

The rearrangement links TRBV4-1 to TRBJ1-5; maybe TRBD1 (5 bases). V dropped 1 base and J dropped 5 bases, with 12 bases sitting between them. The CDR3 is made up of 15 amino acids. Germline lookup yields CDR1 MGHRA and CDR2 YSYEKL. In DNA, the CDR3 is TGCGCCAGCAGCCAAGGGGCGGGGGGAGATCAGCCCCAGCATTTT. Amino acid sequence: CASSQGAGGDQPQHF.

The chain has TRBV18 and TRBJ2-2; D not certain. This CDR3 region has 15 residues. From germline, CDR1 is KGHSH and CDR2 LQKENI. V was shortened by 3 bases and J by 2 bases, with 10 bases between the two germline ends. The CDR3 coding sequence is TGTGCCAGCTCACCGAAACTTGAAAACACCGGGGAGCTGTTTTTT. Translating it yields CASSPKLENTGELFF.

The chain carries TRBV18 and TRBJ1-2, with D maybe TRBD1 (5 bases). Trimming left V 2 bases short and J 6 bases short, with 13 bases between. This CDR3 contains 14 residues. Germline loops: CDR1 KGHSH, CDR2 LQKENI. This chain's CDR3 is CASSPSGRADGYTF. The DNA for the CDR3 is TGTGCCAGCTCACCATCAGGCAGGGCGGATGGCTACACCTTC. The variable domain in full, completed from reference TRBV18 and TRBJ1-2, reads NAGVMQNPRHLVRRRGQEARLRCSPMKGHSHVYWYRQLPEEGLKFMVYLQKENIIDESGMPKERFSAEFPKEGPSILRIQQVVRGDSAAYFCASSPSGRADGYTFGSGTRLTVV.

The chain carries TRBV9 and TRBJ2-5; D might be TRBD1 (6 bases). Germline CDR1 SGDLS, CDR2 YYNGEE. This CDR3 is 16 amino acids long. Trimming pared 0 bases from V and 1 base from J, leaving 13 bases between. CDR3 DNA sequence: TGTGCCAGCAGCGTAGAGTTCGGCAGGGGCCAAGAGACCCAGTACTTC. Translated, it gives CASSVEFGRGQETQYF.

V and J are TRBV4-3 and TRBJ1-1; D remains unclear. The CDR3 loop spans 16 amino acids. Between the trimmed V and J ends, which lost 4 bases and 2 bases, there was a span of 17 bases. Germline assignment: CDR1 LGHNA and CDR2 YSLEER. In nucleotides, the CDR3 is TGCGCCAGCAGCCGCATAGTAGTTGGAGGTAACACTGAAGCTTTCTTT. This translates into CASSRIVVGGNTEAFF.